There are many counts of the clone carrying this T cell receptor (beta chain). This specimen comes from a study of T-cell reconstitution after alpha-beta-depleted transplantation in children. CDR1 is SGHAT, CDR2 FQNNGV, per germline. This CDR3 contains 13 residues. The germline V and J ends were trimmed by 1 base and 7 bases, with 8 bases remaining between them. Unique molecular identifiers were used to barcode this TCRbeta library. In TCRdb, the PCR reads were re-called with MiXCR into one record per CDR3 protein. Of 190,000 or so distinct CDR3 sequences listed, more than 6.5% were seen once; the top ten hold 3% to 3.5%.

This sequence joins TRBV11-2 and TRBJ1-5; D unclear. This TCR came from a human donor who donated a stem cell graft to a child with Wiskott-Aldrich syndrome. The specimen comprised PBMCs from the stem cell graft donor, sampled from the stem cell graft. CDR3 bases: TGTGCCAGCAGCTTAGTCCGGGGACAGCCCCAGCATTTT. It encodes CASSLVRGQPQHF.